Listed below are T cell receptor beta chains from one sample, sequenced in a study of OX40 agonist ivuxolimab in advanced cancers. Only in-frame clones appear in the TCRdb table, and some are missing; sequencing was by immunoSEQ multiplex PCR. This table holds about 91,000 clones, about 85% found once. The sample consisted of CD4+ or CD8+ T cells sorted from blood, taken in a trial of the OX40 agonist ivuxolimab. The receptors here all came from an adult with an advanced solid tumor such as melanoma, head and neck, liver or kidney cancer. CDR3s include the opening cysteine and the closing phenylalanine or tryptophan. The D gene is left open where the match is weak. A row's size may be missing; if present it is once, few, many or a size class.

d_call clone_size j_call v_call cdr3_aa cdr3_nt
NA NA TRBJ2-2 TRBV5-4 CASSWETVNTGELFF TGTGCCAGCAGCTGGGAGACAGTCAACACCGGGGAGCTGTTTTTT
NA few TRBJ2-5 TRBV7-3 CASSSTPLETQYF TGTGCCAGCAGCTCCACCCCGTTGGAGACCCAGTACTTC
TRBD2 few TRBJ2-7 TRBV10-3 CAIRGTSGTPYEQYF TGTGCCATCAGGGGGACTAGCGGGACCCCCTACGAGCAGTACTTC
NA NA TRBJ2-6 TRBV5-6 CASSSYGGSSSGANVLTF TGTGCCAGCAGCTCATACGGGGGTTCGAGCTCTGGGGCCAACGTCCTGACTTTC
TRBD2 NA TRBJ2-7 TRBV27 CASSAKAGVSYEQYF TGTGCCAGCAGTGCCAAAGCGGGAGTCTCCTACGAGCAGTACTTC
NA NA TRBJ1-1 TRBV28 CASSSTPNTEAFF TGTGCCAGCAGTTCGACACCGAACACTGAAGCTTTCTTT
NA NA TRBJ1-3 TRBV13 CASSRGLTGAGNTIYF TGTGCCAGCAGCCGTGGGTTGACTGGGGCTGGAAACACCATATATTTT
NA once TRBJ1-1 TRBV28 CASSLPGRTEAFF TGTGCCAGCAGTTTGCCCGGCCGCACTGAAGCTTTCTTT
TRBD2 NA TRBJ2-3 TRBV19 CAGSSTSGGTQYF TGTGCCGGGTCTAGCACTAGCGGGGGAACGCAGTATTTT
TRBD1 NA TRBJ2-4 TRBV28 CASSKTGGDRNIQYF TGTGCCAGCAGTAAGACAGGGGGGGATAGAAACATTCAGTACTTC
NA NA TRBJ1-1 TRBV6-5 CASTTMWGTEAFF TGTGCCAGCACCACCATGTGGGGCACTGAAGCTTTCTTT
NA NA TRBJ1-5 TRBV27 CASSPTVHGNQPQHF TGTGCCAGCAGCCCAACCGTTCATGGCAATCAGCCCCAGCATTTT
NA NA TRBJ2-1 TRBV30 CAWSVGSGVYNEQFF TGTGCCTGGAGTGTAGGGTCGGGGGTCTACAATGAGCAGTTCTTC
NA NA TRBJ2-3 TRBV6-5 CASSSGPHQDTQYF TGTGCCAGCAGCTCGGGTCCCCACCAAGATACGCAGTATTTT
TRBD2 NA TRBJ2-7 TRBV30 CAWKRTSGIVEQYF TGTGCCTGGAAAAGGACTAGCGGGATTGTCGAGCAGTACTTC
TRBD1 NA TRBJ1-1 TRBV18 CASSPQQGSSNTEAFF TGTGCCAGCTCACCACAACAGGGGAGCTCGAACACTGAAGCTTTCTTT
TRBD2 NA TRBJ2-7 TRBV7-2 CASSLGTSGEQYF TGTGCCAGCAGCCTCGGGACTAGCGGCGAGCAGTACTTC
NA few TRBJ1-5 TRBV15 CATSRERNLNQPQHF TGTGCCACCAGCAGAGAAAGGAACCTAAATCAGCCCCAGCATTTT
TRBD1 NA TRBJ2-7 TRBV7-9 CASSSGPGQGYF TGTGCCAGCAGCTCGGGGCCGGGACAGGGGTACTTC
TRBD1 NA TRBJ1-1 TRBV19 CASSGTGGGEAFF TGTGCCAGTAGTGGGACAGGGGGCGGCGAAGCTTTCTTT
TRBD2 once TRBJ2-3 TRBV7-3 CASSSGLAGGADTQYF TGTGCCAGCAGCTCAGGACTAGCGGGGGGTGCAGATACGCAGTATTTT
NA once TRBJ1-6 TRBV5-6 CASSPGTPNSPLHF TGTGCCAGCAGCCCTGGGACACCTAATTCACCCCTCCACTTT
NA few TRBJ2-5 TRBV7-3 CASSLISSPGTQYF TGTGCCAGCAGCTTAATATCGTCCCCCGGGACCCAGTACTTC
NA NA TRBJ1-1 TRBV11-1 CASSLQGGWDTEAFF TGTGCCAGCAGCTTACAAGGAGGGTGGGACACTGAAGCTTTCTTT
NA NA TRBJ1-6 TRBV9 CASSAKNSPLHF TGTGCCAGCAGCGCGAAAAATTCACCCCTCCACTTT
NA once TRBJ1-6 TRBV2 CASNKELVSSSPLHF TGTGCCAGCAATAAGGAGTTGGTATCTAGTTCACCCCTCCACTTT
NA NA TRBJ2-4 TRBV18 CASSPFGVAKNIQYF TGTGCCAGCTCGCCCTTCGGGGTAGCCAAAAACATTCAGTACTTC
TRBD2 NA TRBJ2-3 TRBV6-6 CASSQGLAGVDTQYF TGTGCCAGCAGTCAGGGACTAGCCGGGGTAGATACGCAGTATTTT
NA NA TRBJ2-7 TRBV21-1 CASSKGFERQGHYEQYF TGTGCCAGCAGCAAAGGTTTTGAAAGGCAGGGGCACTACGAGCAGTACTTC
TRBD2 NA TRBJ2-1 TRBV5-4 CASSLPPGLAGVEQFF TGTGCCAGCAGCTTGCCGCCGGGACTAGCGGGAGTTGAGCAGTTCTTC
NA NA TRBJ1-2 TRBV4-1 CASSQDRKGGNYGYTF TGCGCCAGCAGCCAAGATCGTAAAGGGGGTAACTATGGCTACACCTTC
TRBD1 NA TRBJ1-1 TRBV18 CASSQAGTENTEAFF TGTGCCAGCTCACAGGCCGGGACAGAGAACACTGAAGCTTTCTTT
TRBD1 NA TRBJ1-2 TRBV10-3 CAIRSGGYYGYTF TGTGCCATCAGGTCAGGGGGGTACTATGGCTACACCTTC
NA few TRBJ1-3 TRBV18 CASSPLSGTPRSSGNTIYF TGTGCCAGCTCACCACTGTCCGGGACACCAAGAAGCTCTGGAAACACCATATATTTT
NA NA TRBJ1-3 TRBV10-1 CASSEWRGSGNTIYF TGCGCCAGCAGTGAGTGGCGAGGCTCTGGAAACACCATATATTTT
NA NA TRBJ2-5 TRBV18 CASSPRRQEETQYF TGTGCCAGCTCACCCCGGAGACAGGAAGAGACCCAGTACTTC
NA once TRBJ2-3 TRBV6-4 CASPIGTAKGADTQYF TGTGCCAGCCCTATTGGGACCGCTAAGGGGGCAGATACGCAGTATTTT
TRBD1 NA TRBJ1-1 TRBV28 CASSETGRMNTEAFF TGTGCCAGCAGTGAGACAGGGAGGATGAACACTGAAGCTTTCTTT
NA NA TRBJ2-5 TRBV6-6 CASRYRPDQETQYF TGTGCCAGCAGGTATCGCCCAGACCAAGAGACCCAGTACTTC
NA NA TRBJ2-7 TRBV30 CAWKRGPTYEQYF TGTGCCTGGAAACGCGGGCCGACCTACGAGCAGTACTTC
NA NA TRBJ2-3 TRBV2 CASSGFYPTDTQYF TGTGCCAGCAGTGGGTTCTACCCAACAGATACGCAGTATTTT
NA NA TRBJ2-3 TRBV28 CASSPTGKTDTQYF TGTGCCAGCAGTCCCACCGGGAAAACAGATACGCAGTATTTT
NA NA TRBJ2-2 TRBV5-6 CASSLALARTGELFF TGTGCCAGCAGCTTGGCGCTAGCGCGCACCGGGGAGCTGTTTTTT
TRBD1 once TRBJ1-5 TRBV6-5 CASRTGGAGQPQHF TGTGCCAGCAGGACAGGGGGCGCCGGGCAGCCCCAGCATTTT
TRBD2 NA TRBJ2-3 TRBV5-1 CASSLFLAGARGTDTQYF TGCGCCAGCAGCTTGTTCCTAGCGGGAGCTAGAGGCACAGATACGCAGTATTTT
TRBD1 few TRBJ1-2 TRBV10-3 CAISPTGGNGYTF TGTGCCATCAGTCCGACAGGGGGAAATGGCTACACCTTC
TRBD2 NA TRBJ2-7 TRBV5-6 CASSYRLALYEQYF TGTGCCAGCAGCTACCGACTAGCGCTATACGAGCAGTACTTC
TRBD1 once TRBJ2-1 TRBV7-9 CASSLRTGGRHNEQFF TGTGCCAGCAGCTTAAGGACAGGGGGCCGGCACAATGAGCAGTTCTTC
TRBD1 NA TRBJ1-6 TRBV18 CASSGQDYNSPLHF TGTGCCAGCTCGGGACAGGATTATAATTCACCCCTCCACTTT
NA NA TRBJ2-3 TRBV7-2 CASSSGLSTDTQYF TGTGCCAGCAGCTCGGGACTGAGCACAGATACGCAGTATTTT
NA NA TRBJ2-3 TRBV18 CASSLNWQDTDTQYF TGTGCCAGCTCGTTGAATTGGCAGGACACAGATACGCAGTATTTT
TRBD2 NA TRBJ2-3 TRBV2 CASSDPLAGITDTQYF TGTGCCAGCAGTGATCCCCTAGCGGGGATCACAGATACGCAGTATTTT
TRBD1 NA TRBJ1-4 TRBV7-9 CASSLFARGLRGLNEKLFF TGTGCCAGCAGCTTATTCGCTCGGGGGCTAAGGGGGCTTAATGAAAAACTGTTTTTT